A selection of T cell receptor beta chains follows, all from one sample in a study of T cells in Graves' hyperthyroidism and ophthalmopathy. TCRdb re-analysed the multiplex PCR reads in MiXCR, keeping a single row per CDR3 protein. The profile covers under 350,000 distinct CDR3 sequences, with 17% appearing a single time and approximately 60% taken by the ten largest. Sequenced: blood. These receptors were collected from a woman aged 55-69 years with Graves' ophthalmopathy. The conserved cysteine and the conserved F or W are not part of the CDR3 here. The D gene is left open where the match is weak. Only part of the rows carry a size: once, few, many, or a class if the clone is expanded.

CDR3,J,V,length,size,D
ASTLRGRAYEQY,TRBJ2-7,TRBV6-2/TRBV6-3,12,many,NA
ASTRAPGEDTQY,TRBJ2-3,TRBV28,12,NA,NA
SARDGVSTDTQY,TRBJ2-3,TRBV20-1,12,few,NA
ASFSGQGSEKLF,TRBJ1-4,TRBV28,12,NA,TRBD1
ASSGDRDTQY,TRBJ2-3,TRBV9,10,few,NA
ASEGLSYNEQF,TRBJ2-1,TRBV6-1,11,many,NA
ASTIRTGGGSEY,TRBJ2-5,TRBV28,12,NA,NA
ASSIYRGQFHNEQF,TRBJ2-1,TRBV19,14,few,TRBD1
ASSQLAGDSEQF,TRBJ2-1,TRBV3-1,12,many,TRBD2
ASSGQGGVDYGYT,TRBJ1-2,TRBV2,13,many,TRBD1
ASSPPLTEAF,TRBJ1-1,TRBV18,10,many,NA
ASSGQPNEKLF,TRBJ1-4,TRBV6-1,11,few,NA
SAERDRALSYEQY,TRBJ2-7,TRBV20-1,13,many,TRBD1
ASSLYLAGLGEQY,TRBJ2-7,TRBV11-2,13,NA,TRBD2
ASCQGAGDTQY,TRBJ2-3,TRBV2,11,many,TRBD1
ASSYRTSGINEQF,TRBJ2-1,TRBV7-2,13,NA,TRBD2
ASSPGTGGYEQF,NA,TRBV6-1,12,NA,TRBD1
ASSVLSGSGSTGELF,TRBJ2-2,TRBV9,15,NA,NA
ASSVFGTDTQY,TRBJ2-3,TRBV12-3/TRBV12-4,11,many,NA
ASSFAATNEKLF,TRBJ1-4,TRBV7-2,12,many,NA
ASSKRGTSGGAGTDTQY,TRBJ2-3,TRBV6-1,17,many,TRBD2
ASRTDFTGTTEAF,TRBJ1-1,TRBV2,13,many,NA
ASSLAVGGGLQETQY,TRBJ2-5,TRBV5-1,15,few,TRBD2
ASSRSGLAGSRQSNEQF,TRBJ2-1,TRBV5-1,17,many,TRBD2
ASSPITGRDTQY,TRBJ2-3,TRBV27,12,few,NA
ASSLVAGKETQY,TRBJ2-5,TRBV7-2,12,many,TRBD2
ASSLGLAGGTDTQY,TRBJ2-3,TRBV5-8,14,many,TRBD2
ASSLSYRDEQF,TRBJ2-1,TRBV5-4,11,many,NA
ASSFSSGRAWEF,TRBJ2-1,TRBV6-1,12,NA,TRBD2
ASSLLGGAGELF,TRBJ2-2,TRBV28,12,many,NA
ASSQSGTGIRSNQPQH,TRBJ1-5,TRBV6-1,16,many,TRBD1
ASSGTSYNSPLH,TRBJ1-6,TRBV27,12,many,NA
ASSLGVGHYEQY,TRBJ2-7,TRBV11-2,12,many,NA
SVEGFGGSTDTQY,TRBJ2-3,TRBV29-1,13,many,TRBD2
ASSGQGSTNEKLF,TRBJ1-4,TRBV5-1,13,few,TRBD1
ASSPDGQRQTQY,TRBJ2-5,TRBV7-3,12,many,NA
ASSNFEQTYGYT,TRBJ1-2,TRBV5-6,12,NA,NA
ASSHPGQSYGYT,TRBJ1-2,TRBV25-1,12,NA,NA
ASSLPGTGGGYEQY,TRBJ2-7,TRBV7-2,14,many,TRBD1
ASTTTDGLWGLTPLH,TRBJ1-6,TRBV27,15,many,NA
ASSPGTGANTEAF,TRBJ1-1,TRBV27,13,many,TRBD1
ASSLWATGELF,TRBJ2-2,TRBV7-9,11,NA,NA
ASSFSGSFWSNEQF,TRBJ2-1,TRBV28,14,many,NA
ASSLAGAIEAF,TRBJ1-1,TRBV28,11,many,NA
ASSLLGGDSPLH,TRBJ1-6,TRBV5-1,12,few,NA
ASSPRRTYNSPLH,TRBJ1-6,TRBV5-6,13,few,NA
ASSNTGGTNEKLF,TRBJ1-4,TRBV4-3,13,NA,TRBD1
ASSDPGLAGAHRFTGELF,TRBJ2-2,TRBV9,18,few,TRBD2
ASTLPGQGSSGAF,TRBJ1-1,TRBV28,13,many,TRBD1
ASSLQRGRGTQY,TRBJ2-3,TRBV5-6,12,NA,TRBD2
ASSDNSGLPNTEAF,TRBJ1-1,TRBV10-1,14,many,NA
ASSPGGGAMNTEAF,TRBJ1-1,TRBV5-5,14,NA,NA
ASSQHGGGRENEQY,TRBJ2-7,TRBV3-1,14,many,NA
SALWGMNTEAF,TRBJ1-1,TRBV20-1,11,few,NA
ASSVAAQDTQY,TRBJ2-3,TRBV9,11,NA,NA
ASSPDSTFEY,TRBJ2-3,TRBV18,10,few,NA
ASRTGGRGTYEQY,TRBJ2-7,TRBV28,13,many,TRBD2
ATGLATQETQY,TRBJ2-5,TRBV10-3,11,few,TRBD2
ASSLPAGSTDTQY,TRBJ2-3,TRBV7-3,13,many,NA
ASSPSRELF,TRBJ2-2,TRBV18,9,NA,NA